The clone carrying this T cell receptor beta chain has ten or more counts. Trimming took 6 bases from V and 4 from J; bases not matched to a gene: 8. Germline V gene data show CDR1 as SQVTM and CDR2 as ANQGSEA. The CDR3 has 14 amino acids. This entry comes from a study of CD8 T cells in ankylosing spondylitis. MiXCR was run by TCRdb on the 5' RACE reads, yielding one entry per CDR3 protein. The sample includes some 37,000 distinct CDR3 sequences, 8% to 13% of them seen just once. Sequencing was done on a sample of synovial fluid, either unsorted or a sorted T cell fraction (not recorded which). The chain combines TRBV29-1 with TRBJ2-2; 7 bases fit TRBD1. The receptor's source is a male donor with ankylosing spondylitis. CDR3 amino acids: CSVAWAGGTGELFF. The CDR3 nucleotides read TGCAGCGTGGCGTGGGCAGGGGGCACCGGGGAGCTGTTTTTT.